What follows are 15 T cell receptor beta chains derived from one specimen sequenced in a study of blood T cell repertoires in COVID-19. Data came from immunoSEQ multiplex PCR; TCRdb stores just in-frame clones and leaves some out. Among about 90,000 clones listed, roughly four fifths were seen once. Source material: peripheral blood. The receptors come from a man between 60 and 70 years old with acute or convalescent COVID-19.

This chain joins TRBV5-5 and TRBJ1-1; TRBD1 matches at 8 bases. With 5 bases clipped from V and 4 bases from J, the junction kept 7 bases outside the gene matches. Germline V lookup: CDR1 SGHKS, CDR2 YYEKEE (reference sequence). The CDR3 totals 14 residues. CDR3 sequence (DNA): TGTGCCAGCAGTTCGGGCAGGGGGCGCACTGAAGCTTTCTTT. Protein: CASSSGRGRTEAFF.

This clone was detected only a few times. The chain recombines TRBV5-5 with TRBJ1-1; D unresolved. Trimming took off 0 bases at V and 0 bases at J, with 9 bases between the two ends. The V gene's germline CDR1 is SGHKS and CDR2 YYEKEE (reference sequence). The CDR3 contains 15 residues. The CDR3 protein is CASSLEEHLNTEAFF. The DNA for the CDR3 is TGTGCCAGCAGCTTGGAAGAACATCTGAACACTGAAGCTTTCTTT.

This clone came up once. This chain uses TRBV7-2 with TRBJ1-5; the D gene is possibly TRBD1 (5 bases). The CDR3 spans 13 residues. V was pared by 5 bases and J by 4 bases, with 9 bases between. Germline assignment: CDR1 SGHTA and CDR2 FQGNSA. CDR3 loop: CASSTQGNQPQHF. The DNA of the CDR3 is TGTGCCAGCAGCACCCAGGGTAATCAGCCCCAGCATTTT.

This clone was observed a single time. This rearrangement joins TRBV3-1 (or the pseudogene TRBV3-2) to TRBJ1-6, with 7 positions matching TRBD1. The CDR3 is 15 amino acids. Trimming removed 1 base from V and 10 bases from J; junction bases left unmatched: 7. Germline V gives CDR1 LGHDT, CDR2 YNNKEL (reference sequence). CDR3 DNA: TGTGCCAGCAGCCAAGGGAACAGGGGTAACTCACCCCTCCACTTT. This encodes CASSQGNRGNSPLHF.

A few counts support this clone. V is TRBV11-3 and J is TRBJ2-5; D may be TRBD2 (6 bases). The V gene lost 1 base and the J gene lost 5 bases, with 17 bases spanning the gap. The CDR3 runs to 16 residues. Germline V CDR1 and CDR2: SGHNT, YENEEA. CDR3 in amino acids: CASSLGSQPRGETQYF. In nucleotides, the CDR3 is TGTGCCAGCAGCTTAGGATCACAGCCTCGGGGGGAGACCCAGTACTTC.

The chain has TRBV29-1 and TRBJ2-3; TRBD2 agrees at 7 bases. Germline CDR1 is SQVTM and CDR2 is ANQGSEA. The CDR3 loop spans 15 amino acids. V was pared by 7 bases and J by 0 bases, with 10 bases of the junction left unmatched. CDR3 nucleotides: TGCAGCGCCCCGCGGGCGGGGGAAAGCACAGATACGCAGTATTTT. Translating gives CSAPRAGESTDTQYF.

This clone occurred once. This chain links TRBV11-2 with TRBJ2-7, with 9 nucleotides matching TRBD1. The CDR3 is made up of 15 amino acids. V lost 4 bases to trimming and J lost 0 bases; unmatched junction nucleotides: 4. In germline, CDR1 is SGHAT, CDR2 FQNNGV. Written as DNA, the CDR3 is TGTGCCAGCAGCTCGACAGGGGGGGTCTCCTACGAGCAGTACTTC. It translates to CASSSTGGVSYEQYF. Drawing the rest from reference TRBV11-2 and TRBJ2-7, the complete variable domain is EAGVAQSPRYKIIEKRQSVAFWCNPISGHATLYWYQQILGQGPKLLIQFQNNGVVDDSQLPKDRFSAERLKGVDSTLKIQPAKLEDSAVYLCASSSTGGVSYEQYFGPGTRLTVT.

This clone was observed once. This chain uses TRBV6-2 or TRBV6-3 with TRBJ2-1; no clear D gene. The CDR3 totals 15 residues. V dropped 5 bases and J dropped 7 bases, with 18 bases sitting between them. Germline V lookup: CDR1 MNHEY, CDR2 SVGEGT. The chain's CDR3 is CASSTSSDGMNEQFF. The CDR3 DNA is TGTGCCAGCAGTACGTCCAGCGATGGAATGAATGAGCAGTTCTTC.

This chain connects TRBV29-1 to TRBJ1-2; D is unclear. V was trimmed by 4 bases and J by 6 bases, leaving 9 bases between them. Germline CDR1 reads SQVTM; CDR2 reads ANQGSEA. The CDR3 is 11 residues long. The CDR3 is CSVGRRDGYTF. DNA for the CDR3: TGCAGCGTTGGGCGGAGGGATGGCTACACCTTC.

This rearrangement joins TRBV10-3 to TRBJ2-1, with D maybe TRBD1 (5 bases). The V end lost 9 bases, the J end lost 7 bases, and 13 bases lay between the germline ends. The CDR3 loop spans 12 amino acids. Per germline, CDR1 ENHRY and CDR2 SYGVKD. CDR3 nucleotides: TGTGCCATTTCTCAGGGAAGGAATGAGCAGTTCTTC. Translation gives CAISQGRNEQFF.

The chain couples TRBV5-1 to TRBJ2-7; D is unresolved. The V gene lost 1 base and the J gene lost 2 bases, with 13 bases spanning the gap. The CDR3 covers 15 residues. The germline V gene encodes CDR1 SGHRS and CDR2 YFSETQ. The CDR3, as DNA: TGCGCCAGCAGCTTGCAGGTGGAAGTGGCCTACGAGCAGTACTTC. It codes for CASSLQVEVAYEQYF.

V and J are TRBV5-4 and TRBJ2-1, with TRBD1 as a possible D gene (6 bases). In germline, CDR1 is SGHNT, CDR2 YYREEE (reference sequence). V was trimmed by 3 bases and J by 9 bases, leaving 13 bases between them. This CDR3 contains 13 residues. The CDR3 loop is CASSSRQEREQFF. The DNA of the CDR3 is TGTGCCAGCAGCTCTAGACAGGAACGTGAGCAGTTCTTC.

This rearrangement joins TRBV25-1 to TRBJ1-5; D possibly corresponds to TRBD1 (6 bases). Per the germline V gene, CDR1 is MGHDK and CDR2 is SYGVNS. Trimming pared 3 bases from V and 7 bases from J, leaving 13 bases between. The CDR3 has 14 amino acids. As DNA, the CDR3 is TGTGCCAGCAGTGACCAGGGGATGGGACAGCCCCAGCATTTT. Amino acid sequence: CASSDQGMGQPQHF.

V is TRBV28 and J is TRBJ1-2; weak D call: TRBD1 (5 bases). The V and J ends lost 6 bases and 6 bases respectively, with 11 bases between them. Germline CDR1 is MDHEN and CDR2 is SYDVKM. CDR3 size: 12 residues. CDR3 loop: CASRGGIDGYTF. The CDR3 nucleotides read TGTGCCAGCAGGGGGGGGATCGATGGCTACACCTTC.

The V call is TRBV5-1, the J call TRBJ2-5, with a tentative D call TRBD2 (6 bases). The germline gives CDR1 SGHRS, CDR2 YFSETQ. Between the trimmed V and J ends, which lost 3 bases and 4 bases, there was a span of 13 bases. The CDR3 is made up of 14 amino acids. DNA of the CDR3: TGCGCCAGCAGCTCCGGGACTCCAGGAGAGACCCAGTACTTC. As protein: CASSSGTPGETQYF.